This T cell receptor (beta chain) came from a study of shared clonotypes between healthy human individuals. The table came from immunoSEQ multiplex PCR; TCRdb's copy has only in-frame clones and leaves some out. This sample has some 1 million clones, with about 75% found just once. The clonotype comes from a man between 18 and 35 years old in good health. The sequencing sample was made of memory CD4+ T cells sorted from blood. This sample's subset: CD45RA-negative fraction.

CDR3: CASSSAGGTEAFF. The CDR3 region has the DNA TGTGCCAGCTCATCCGCAGGGGGCACTGAAGCTTTCTTT. The chain uses TRBV18 and TRBJ1-1; the match to TRBD1 covers 7 bases. This CDR3 comprises 13 residues. CDR1 is KGHSH and CDR2 is LQKENI in the germline V gene. V lost 5 bases to trimming and J lost 4 bases; unmatched junction nucleotides: 4.